This entry lists 4 T cell receptor beta chains sequenced from one sample in a study of blood T cell repertoires in COVID-19. TCRdb's copy holds only in-frame clones and misses some; the assay was immunoSEQ multiplex PCR. Of roughly 97,000 clones in the sample, approximately 84% were seen once. Specimen: peripheral blood. The receptors stem from a man in his 60s with acute or convalescent COVID-19.

The J gene is TRBJ1-2, the V gene TRBV27; 8 nucleotides agree with TRBD1. Germline assignment: CDR1 MNHEY and CDR2 SMNVEV (reference sequence). Losses at the gene ends were 7 bases for V and 8 bases for J; bases not matched to a gene: 18. The CDR3 consists of 16 residues. The CDR3 sequence: CASTLLSGRGPKGYTF. The CDR3 DNA sequence: TGTGCCAGCACCCTCCTCTCGGGCAGGGGGCCAAAAGGCTACACCTTC.

The chain has TRBV12-5 and TRBJ2-2, with no clear D. V lost 1 base, J lost 1 base, and 7 bases lay in between. The length of the CDR3 is 15 residues. Germline CDR1 and CDR2: LGHNT and FRNRAP. The CDR3: CASGLAAGNTGELFF. The CDR3 nucleotides read TGTGCTAGTGGTTTGGCAGCAGGGAACACCGGGGAGCTGTTTTTT.

This chain joins TRBV12-3 or TRBV12-4 and TRBJ1-2, with a weak D call TRBD1 (6 bases). Trimming pared 5 bases from V and 3 bases from J, leaving 10 bases between. The CDR3 is made up of 13 amino acids. The CDR3, as DNA: TGTGCCAGCAGTCCTACAGGGTACTATGGCTACACCTTC. Amino acid sequence: CASSPTGYYGYTF.

This clone was detected only once. This chain links TRBV28 with TRBJ1-2; D possibly corresponds to TRBD1 (6 bases). The CDR3 loop spans 15 amino acids. Germline CDR1 is MDHEN and CDR2 is SYDVKM. The V end lost 5 bases, the J end lost 5 bases, and 18 bases lay between the germline ends. The CDR3 region has the DNA TGTGCCAGCAGTCAGATACGGACAGTACCTTATGGCTACACCTTC. Residues: CASSQIRTVPYGYTF.